The following is a TCR beta chain sequence with its context. Antigen specificity is unknown. In Susac syndrome patients, recently defined diagnostic criteria for definite or probable disease were met. The sample originates from a study of CD8 T cells in Susac syndrome. Study-level background: When their blood was taken, patients with Susac syndrome were therapy-naive, taking corticosteroids, or taking intravenous immunoglobulin alone. Study-wide results and caveats: The CD4+ T cell repertoires of Susac syndrome were found to show no clonal expansion.

It was with random hexamers that roughly 0.45 to 1 ug RNA was reverse transcribed. TCRdb fed the immunoSEQ multiplex PCR reads into MiXCR, producing one record per CDR3 protein. Of tens of thousands of distinct CDR3 sequences in the sample, just over 90% were seen once. The CDR3 is 12 residues long. Trimming cost V 0 bases and J 5 bases, with 4 bases left between them. Material for sequencing was CD4+ T cells from PBMCs. The gene calls are TRBV12-3 or TRBV12-4 and TRBJ2-5; D gene unclear. The receptor was derived from a human donor with Susac syndrome. The CDR3 nucleotides are TGTGCCAGCAGTTTAGCCGCGGAGACCCAGTACTTC. As protein: CASSLAAETQYF.